This is a list of T cell receptor beta chains from one sample in a study of cytomegalovirus exposure and HLA in healthy donors. Method: immunoSEQ multiplex PCR; TCRdb's copy keeps in-frame clones and lacks some. The sample comprises 97,000 or so clones, 55% to 80% of which are singletons, and 4.5% to 5% rests with the top ten. The sample was PBMCs. The origin of the receptors is a human donor in good health. The CDR3 runs from the conserved cysteine through the conserved F or W. The D gene is left open where the match is weak. Some rows mark clone size as missing; the rest say once, few, many or name a class of expanded clone.

TRBJ2-6 . . TRBV10-2 CASSHIDSGANVLTF TGCGCCAGCAGTCATATAGATTCTGGGGCCAACGTCCTGACTTTC
TRBJ2-1 TRBD2 . TRBV19 CASRQPGLADTYNEQFF TGTGCCAGTAGGCAACCGGGACTAGCGGACACCTACAATGAGCAGTTCTTC
TRBJ1-2 TRBD1 . TRBV16 CASSQSADRGYGYTF TGTGCCAGCAGCCAATCGGCGGACAGGGGCTATGGCTACACCTTC
TRBJ2-2 TRBD2 . TRBV27 CASSLAGAAGELFF TGTGCCAGCAGTTTAGCGGGAGCGGCCGGGGAGCTGTTTTTT
TRBJ2-1 . . TRBV29-1 CSVEDGDTPYNEQFF TGCAGCGTTGAAGATGGGGACACCCCCTACAATGAGCAGTTCTTC
TRBJ2-5 . . TRBV5-4 CASSLEPDQETQYF TGTGCCAGCAGCTTGGAACCAGACCAAGAGACCCAGTACTTC
TRBJ1-3 . . TRBV5-1 CASSRFSGSSGNTIYF TGCGCCAGCAGCCGGTTCTCCGGGAGCTCTGGAAACACCATATATTTT
TRBJ2-2 TRBD1 . TRBV5-1 CASRPPGTGDTGELFF TGCGCCAGCAGACCTCCCGGGACAGGGGACACCGGGGAGCTGTTTTTT
TRBJ2-7 TRBD1 . TRBV6-1 CASSAGTGGYEQYF TGTGCCAGCAGTGCCGGGACAGGGGGCTACGAGCAGTACTTC
TRBJ2-7 . few TRBV5-6 CASSVTGYSYEQYF TGTGCCAGCAGCGTTACAGGGTACTCCTACGAGCAGTACTTC
TRBJ1-1 TRBD1 . TRBV7-8 CASSREPRQGTRTEAFF TGTGCCAGCAGCCGAGAGCCCAGACAGGGGACGAGGACTGAAGCTTTCTTT
TRBJ2-3 TRBD2 few TRBV4-1 CASSQDTASGPPTDTQYF TGCGCCAGCAGCCAAGATACGGCTAGCGGGCCGCCCACAGATACGCAGTATTTT
TRBJ1-4 . . TRBV27 CASSLGPSGGEKLFF TGTGCCAGCAGTCTTGGACCGAGCGGGGGGGAAAAACTGTTTTTT
TRBJ1-1 TRBD1 . TRBV27 CASTADRGLRGNTEAFF TGTGCCAGCACCGCGGACAGGGGGCTTAGAGGGAACACTGAAGCTTTCTTT
TRBJ2-5 . . TRBV4-2 CASSQEARGETQYF TGTGCCAGCAGCCAAGAAGCTAGGGGGGAGACCCAGTACTTC
TRBJ1-1 TRBD1 . TRBV6-1 CASSYQGQGPEAFF TGTGCCAGCAGCTACCAAGGACAGGGTCCTGAAGCTTTCTTT
TRBJ2-2 . . TRBV30 CAWIPGSMNTGELFF TGTGCCTGGATTCCGGGGTCCATGAACACCGGGGAGCTGTTTTTT
TRBJ2-1 . . TRBV7-8 CASSLEAGTIYNEQFF TGTGCCAGCAGCTTAGAGGCGGGCACCATTTACAATGAGCAGTTCTTC
TRBJ1-2 TRBD1 . TRBV15 CATSRDGIGQVSYGYTF TGTGCCACCAGCAGAGATGGCATCGGACAGGTGTCTTATGGCTACACCTTC
TRBJ2-5 TRBD2 . TRBV7-8 CASSPLAGRYQETQYF TGTGCCAGCAGCCCATTAGCGGGGAGGTACCAAGAGACCCAGTACTTC
TRBJ2-2 . . TRBV15 CATSRDRGASGELFF TGTGCCACCAGCAGAGATCGGGGGGCGAGCGGGGAGCTGTTTTTT
TRBJ2-1 TRBD2 . TRBV29-1 CSGDSGRLAYNEQFF TGCAGCGGCGATAGCGGGAGGTTGGCCTACAATGAGCAGTTCTTC
TRBJ1-2 . . TRBV5-6 CASSLATDSSYGYTF TGTGCCAGCAGCTTGGCCACGGACAGTAGTTATGGCTACACCTTC
TRBJ2-5 . . TRBV15 CATSSPRGALRETQYF TGTGCCACCAGCAGCCCTCGGGGGGCCCTCCGGGAGACCCAGTACTTC
TRBJ2-1 . once TRBV6-1 CAGGSVSDEQFF TGTGCCGGCGGGTCGGTATCCGATGAGCAGTTCTTC
TRBJ1-2 . . TRBV28 CASSPRLVGYGYTF TGTGCCAGCAGTCCACGACTGGTTGGGTATGGCTACACCTTC
TRBJ1-1 TRBD1 . TRBV19 CASSRTGEGGTEAFF TGTGCCAGTAGTAGGACAGGGGAGGGAGGAACTGAAGCTTTCTTT
TRBJ2-7 . . TRBV7-8 CASSSTKGLREQYF TGTGCCAGCAGCAGCACGAAGGGGCTGAGGGAGCAGTACTTC
TRBJ2-3 . . TRBV11-3 CASSSGQTQYF TGTGCCAGCAGCTCCGGTCAAACGCAGTATTTT
TRBJ1-6 . . TRBV7-9 CASSLGQTNSPLHF TGTGCCAGCAGCTTAGGACAGACTAATTCACCCCTCCACTTT
TRBJ2-3 . few TRBV11-1 CASTPRTVPTDTQYF TGTGCCAGCACCCCGCGGACAGTGCCCACAGATACGCAGTATTTT
TRBJ2-7 . . TRBV5-4 CASSPGLRSYEQYF TGTGCCAGCAGCCCGGGACTGCGATCCTACGAGCAGTACTTC
TRBJ1-4 . . TRBV18 CASSPSGGNEKLFF TGTGCCAGCTCACCGAGCGGGGGAAATGAAAAACTGTTTTTT
TRBJ2-7 . . TRBV30 CAWSVDGGSYEQYF TGTGCCTGGAGTGTAGACGGGGGATCCTACGAGCAGTACTTC
TRBJ2-7 TRBD2 few TRBV29-1 CSAGLAGSSYEQYF TGCAGCGCTGGACTAGCGGGGAGCTCCTACGAGCAGTACTTC
TRBJ2-1 TRBD2 few TRBV6-5 CASSRTGGRRYEQFF TGTGCCAGCAGCCGTACTGGCGGGAGGAGGTATGAGCAGTTCTTC
TRBJ2-7 . once TRBV7-5 CVRSWGRCGPLYEQYF TGTGTCAGAAGCTGGGGGAGGTGCGGACCGCTCTACGAGCAGTACTTC
TRBJ2-1 TRBD2 . TRBV7-3 CASSLTGLAVYNEQFF TGTGCCAGCAGCTTAACTGGACTAGCGGTTTACAATGAGCAGTTCTTC
TRBJ1-5 . . TRBV19 CASSRSFRVNQPQHF TGTGCCAGTAGTAGGTCTTTCAGGGTGAATCAGCCCCAGCATTTT
TRBJ1-1 . . TRBV27 CASSLSANGGVGAFF TGTGCCAGCAGTTTATCCGCGAACGGGGGGGTCGGAGCTTTCTTT
TRBJ2-7 TRBD2 once TRBV7-8 CASSMGLGLDEQYF TGTGCCAGCAGCATGGGACTAGGGCTCGACGAGCAGTACTTC
TRBJ1-2 TRBD1 few TRBV4-1 CASSQAGTGDGYTF TGCGCCAGCAGCCAAGCCGGGACAGGGGATGGCTACACCTTC
TRBJ1-2 TRBD1 . TRBV5-1 CASSIGTGNYGYTF TGCGCCAGCAGCATCGGGACAGGAAACTATGGCTACACCTTC
TRBJ2-7 TRBD1 . TRBV28 CASSSLGQGWYEQYF TGTGCCAGCAGCTCGTTGGGACAGGGTTGGTACGAGCAGTACTTC
TRBJ2-7 TRBD1 . TRBV10-1 CASSPGQGGNEQYF TGCGCCAGCAGTCCGGGACAGGGTGGCAACGAGCAGTACTTC
TRBJ2-3 TRBD1 . TRBV30 CAWDPWTGGTDTQYF TGTGCCTGGGATCCTTGGACAGGGGGCACAGATACGCAGTATTTT
TRBJ2-3 . few TRBV11-2 CASSLDRRLDTQYF TGTGCCAGCAGCTTAGATCGTAGACTAGATACGCAGTATTTT
TRBJ2-1 TRBD2 . TRBV6-1 CASSESSGSHNEQFF TGTGCCAGCAGTGAAAGTAGCGGGAGTCACAATGAGCAGTTCTTC
TRBJ2-5 TRBD1 . TRBV5-8 CASSLGTGSETQYF TGTGCCAGCAGCTTGGGGACAGGGTCGGAGACCCAGTACTTC